The present TCR beta chain was sequenced within a study of siplizumab effects on memory and regulatory T cells. Findings of the study overall: Roughly 80-96% of proliferating CD4+ or CD8+ clones lacked a naive or memory phenotype that could be assigned. Under siplizumab, an average roughly 70% of mappable alloreactive CD4+ clones were Treg-derived, compared with more than 25% in controls. Naive T cells looked more diverse than memory cells and looked like major alloresponse contributors.

Assaying covered 100,000 or so TCR templates per sample. Produced via immunoSEQ multiplex PCR; TCRdb's table is partial and in-frame only. This table has about 100,000 clones, 92% appearing once. Germline V lookup: CDR1 MGHRA, CDR2 YSYEKL. V gave up 5 bases and J gave up 4 bases, with 13 bases separating them. This CDR3 has 14 amino acids. A word on this clone: Its antigen is unidentified.

The sequence came from a human donor in good health. Source material: Tregs sorted from blood. The chain combines TRBV4-1 with TRBJ2-3; the D gene is possibly TRBD1 (6 bases). The CDR3 spells CASSARGGADTQYF. CDR3 bases: TGCGCCAGCAGCGCCAGGGGTGGCGCAGATACGCAGTATTTT.